This TCR beta chain appears in the sequencing data of a study of CD8 T cells in ankylosing spondylitis (TCRdb year 2017). Regarding the research as a whole: To find TCR variants linked to disease, the study profiled T cell receptor beta repertoires in ankylosing spondylitis patients and healthy donors. Samples of peripheral blood were taken, and for ankylosing spondylitis patients, synovial fluid was collected as well. The full study cohort was made up of approximately 24 ankylosing spondylitis patients and about a hundred healthy donors.

There are 14 amino acids in the CDR3, from cysteine to phenylalanine inclusive. Only the CDR3 region is kept as DNA, spanning 42 bases read in frame from base 1. In the germline V gene, CDR1 corresponds to SGHRS and CDR2 to YFSETQ. Trimming at the junction amounts to 3 bases on V and 4 bases on J, and the germline ends lie 14 bases apart. What the work shows at the level of the full study, not this receptor alone: A TCR beta motif of about eight highly homologous amino acid variants appeared characteristic of blood from ankylosing spondylitis patients. The disease-linked clones had a CD8+ phenotype and were found at relatively low frequencies in peripheral blood. Significant enrichment of the disease-linked clones was reported in matched synovial fluid samples from ankylosing spondylitis patients. Some motif variants were previously reported in synovial fluid and blood of reactive arthritis patients, suggesting common disease-initiation mechanisms.

The sequencing machine was an Illumina HiSeq 2500. Quantitative 5'-RACE with molecular barcodes was used to prepare TCR beta libraries. As for the authors' bioinformatics: A new computational method, built on a probabilistic model of VDJ rearrangement, was used to identify disease-linked TCR variants. TCRdb cleaned the public reads at Q25 with fastp, built clones with MiXCR and kept in-frame beta chains. Each CDR3 protein appears once, grouped with its most common genes and DNA. These V and J calls derive from TCRdb rather than the authors' analysis. The sample table shows 200,000 to 250,000 distinct CDR3 sequences, and 10% to 13% are seen once. 20% to 25% of the sample goes to the ten largest clones. Notes on this clonotype: Its specific antigen is unknown. There are no base qualities to consult, and no much larger clone falls within one base.

The rearranged segments are TRBV5-1 and TRBJ2-7; TRBD1 might be the D gene, on 6 matching bases. This TCR was sampled from a male donor with ankylosing spondylitis or in good health (not recorded which). Sequenced input: blood, either unsorted or a sorted T cell fraction (not recorded which). The DNA reads as follows: TGCGCCAGCAGCTCAGAAACAGGGTCGTACGAGCAGTACTTC. It encodes CASSSETGSYEQYF.